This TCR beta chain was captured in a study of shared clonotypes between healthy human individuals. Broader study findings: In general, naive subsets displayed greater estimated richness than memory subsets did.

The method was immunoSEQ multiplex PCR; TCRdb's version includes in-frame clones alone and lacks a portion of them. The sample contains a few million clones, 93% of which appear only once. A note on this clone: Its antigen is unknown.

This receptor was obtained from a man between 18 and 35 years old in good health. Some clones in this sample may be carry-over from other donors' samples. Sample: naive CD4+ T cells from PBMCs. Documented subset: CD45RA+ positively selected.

CDR3 in amino acids: CASSQGTSGRLGEQYF. Written as DNA, the CDR3 is TGTGCCAGCAGCCAGGGGACTAGCGGGAGGTTAGGGGAGCAGTACTTC. The V call is TRBV5-4, the J call TRBJ2-7; 15 bases fit TRBD2. The trim removed 4 bases at V and 7 bases at J, leaving 9 bases unmatched. The CDR3 length is 16 residues. Germline CDR1 SGHNT, CDR2 YYREEE (reference sequence).